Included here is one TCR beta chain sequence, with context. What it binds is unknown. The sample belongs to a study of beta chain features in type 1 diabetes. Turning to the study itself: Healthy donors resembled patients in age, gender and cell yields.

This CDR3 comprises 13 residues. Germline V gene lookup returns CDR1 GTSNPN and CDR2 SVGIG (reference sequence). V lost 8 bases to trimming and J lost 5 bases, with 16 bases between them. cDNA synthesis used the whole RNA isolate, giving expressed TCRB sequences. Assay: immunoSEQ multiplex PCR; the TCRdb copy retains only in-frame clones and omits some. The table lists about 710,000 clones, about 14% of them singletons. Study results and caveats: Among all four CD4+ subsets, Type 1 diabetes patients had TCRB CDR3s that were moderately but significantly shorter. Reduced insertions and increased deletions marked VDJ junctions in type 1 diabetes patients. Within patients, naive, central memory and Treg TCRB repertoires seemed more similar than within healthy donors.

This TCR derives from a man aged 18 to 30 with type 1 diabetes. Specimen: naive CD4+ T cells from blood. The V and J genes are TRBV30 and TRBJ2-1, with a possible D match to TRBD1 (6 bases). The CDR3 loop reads CAIGGHPNNEQFF. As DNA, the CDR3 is TGTGCCATAGGGGGACACCCTAACAATGAGCAGTTCTTC.